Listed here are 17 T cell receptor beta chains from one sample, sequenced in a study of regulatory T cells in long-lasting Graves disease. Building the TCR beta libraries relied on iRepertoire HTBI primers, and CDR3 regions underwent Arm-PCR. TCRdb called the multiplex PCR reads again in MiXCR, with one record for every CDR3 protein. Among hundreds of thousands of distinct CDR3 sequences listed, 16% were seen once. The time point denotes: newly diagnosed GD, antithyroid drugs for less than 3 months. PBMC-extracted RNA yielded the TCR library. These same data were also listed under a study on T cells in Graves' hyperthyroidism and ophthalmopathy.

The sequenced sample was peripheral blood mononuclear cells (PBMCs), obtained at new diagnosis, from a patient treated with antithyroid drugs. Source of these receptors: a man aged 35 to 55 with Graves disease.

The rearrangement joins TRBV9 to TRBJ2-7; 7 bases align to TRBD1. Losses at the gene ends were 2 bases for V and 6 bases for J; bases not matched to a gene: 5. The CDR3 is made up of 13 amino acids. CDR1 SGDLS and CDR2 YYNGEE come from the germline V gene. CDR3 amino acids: CASSVTGVGEQYF. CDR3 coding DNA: TGTGCCAGCAGCGTTACAGGGGTGGGCGAGCAGTACTTC.

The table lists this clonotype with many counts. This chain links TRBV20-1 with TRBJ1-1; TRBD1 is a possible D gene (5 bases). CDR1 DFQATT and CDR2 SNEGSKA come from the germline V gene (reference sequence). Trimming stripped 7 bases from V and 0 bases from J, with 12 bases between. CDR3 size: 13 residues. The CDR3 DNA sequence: TGCAGTGGACCCGCAGGGCTGAACACTGAAGCTTTCTTT. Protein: CSGPAGLNTEAFF.

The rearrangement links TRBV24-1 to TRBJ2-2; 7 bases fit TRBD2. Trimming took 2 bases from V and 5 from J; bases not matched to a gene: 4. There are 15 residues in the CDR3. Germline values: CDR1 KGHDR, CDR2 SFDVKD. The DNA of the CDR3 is TGTGCCACCAGTGATTCAGGGAGGGAGACCGGGGAGCTGTTTTTT. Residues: CATSDSGRETGELFF.

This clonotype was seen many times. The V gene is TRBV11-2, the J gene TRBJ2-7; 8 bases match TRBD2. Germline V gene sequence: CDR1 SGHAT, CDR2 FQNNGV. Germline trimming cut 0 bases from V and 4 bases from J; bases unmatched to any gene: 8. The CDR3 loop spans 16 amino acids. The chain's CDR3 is CASSLEVGGAMYEQYF. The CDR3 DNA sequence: TGTGCCAGCAGCTTAGAGGTCGGGGGGGCCATGTACGAGCAGTACTTC.

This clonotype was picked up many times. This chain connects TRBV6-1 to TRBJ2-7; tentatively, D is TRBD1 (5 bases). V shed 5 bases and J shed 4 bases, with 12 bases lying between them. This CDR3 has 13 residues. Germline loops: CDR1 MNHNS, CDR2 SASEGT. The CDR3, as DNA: TGTGCCAGCAGTACCCTTGACAGATACGAGCAGTACTTC. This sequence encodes CASSTLDRYEQYF.

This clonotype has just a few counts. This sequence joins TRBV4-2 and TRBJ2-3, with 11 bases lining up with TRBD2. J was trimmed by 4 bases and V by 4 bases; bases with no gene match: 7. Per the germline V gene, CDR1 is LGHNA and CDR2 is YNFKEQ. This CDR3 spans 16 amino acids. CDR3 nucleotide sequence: TGTGCCAGCAGCCGAGATCTAGCGGGGGGCCCAGATACGCAGTATTTT. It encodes CASSRDLAGGPDTQYF.

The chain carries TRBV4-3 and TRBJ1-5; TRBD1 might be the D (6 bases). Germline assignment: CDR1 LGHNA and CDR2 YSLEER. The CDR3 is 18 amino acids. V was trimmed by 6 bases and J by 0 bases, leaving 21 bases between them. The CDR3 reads CASREIRGERDSNQPQHF. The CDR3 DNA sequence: TGCGCCAGCAGAGAAATAAGGGGGGAAAGAGATAGCAATCAGCCCCAGCATTTT.

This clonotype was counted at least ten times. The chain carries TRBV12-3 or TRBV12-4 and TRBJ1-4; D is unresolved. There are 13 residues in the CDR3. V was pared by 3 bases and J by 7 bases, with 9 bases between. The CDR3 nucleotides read TGTGCCAGCAGTTTCCTGGTGGTTGAAAAACTGTTTTTT. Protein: CASSFLVVEKLFF.

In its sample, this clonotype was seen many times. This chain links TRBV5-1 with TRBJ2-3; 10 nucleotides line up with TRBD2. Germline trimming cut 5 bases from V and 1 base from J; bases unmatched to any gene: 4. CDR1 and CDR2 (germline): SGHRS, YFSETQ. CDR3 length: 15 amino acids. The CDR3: CASRNLAGGTDTQYF. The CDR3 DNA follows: TGCGCCAGCAGAAACCTAGCGGGGGGCACAGATACGCAGTATTTT.

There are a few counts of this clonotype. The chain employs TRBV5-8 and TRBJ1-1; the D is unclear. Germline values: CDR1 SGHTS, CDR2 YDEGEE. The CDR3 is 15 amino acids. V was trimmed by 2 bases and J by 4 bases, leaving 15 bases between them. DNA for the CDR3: TGTGCCAGCAGCTTTGACCCGTTTACGGGCACTGAAGCTTTCTTT. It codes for CASSFDPFTGTEAFF.

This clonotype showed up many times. The DNA of the CDR3 is TGTGCCAGCAGCCAGACAGTTTCCGGTCCCTACGAGCAGTACTTC. As protein: CASSQTVSGPYEQYF. The rearrangement joins TRBV3-1 to TRBJ2-7; possibly TRBD1 for D (5 bases). V lost 3 bases, J lost 2 bases, and 14 bases lay in between. The CDR3 loop spans 15 amino acids. Per germline, CDR1 LGHDT and CDR2 YNNKEL (reference sequence).

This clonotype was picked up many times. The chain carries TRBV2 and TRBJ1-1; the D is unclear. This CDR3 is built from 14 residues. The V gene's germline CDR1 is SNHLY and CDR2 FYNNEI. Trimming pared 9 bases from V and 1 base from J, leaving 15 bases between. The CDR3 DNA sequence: TGTGCCAGTTGGACGGGCTTGGGGAACACTGAAGCTTTCTTT. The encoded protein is CASWTGLGNTEAFF.

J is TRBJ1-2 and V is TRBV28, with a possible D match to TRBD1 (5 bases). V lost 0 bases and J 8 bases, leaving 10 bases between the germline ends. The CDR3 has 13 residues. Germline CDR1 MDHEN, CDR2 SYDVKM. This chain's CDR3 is CASSLWTDSGYTF. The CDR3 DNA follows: TGTGCCAGCAGTTTATGGACAGACTCGGGCTACACCTTC.

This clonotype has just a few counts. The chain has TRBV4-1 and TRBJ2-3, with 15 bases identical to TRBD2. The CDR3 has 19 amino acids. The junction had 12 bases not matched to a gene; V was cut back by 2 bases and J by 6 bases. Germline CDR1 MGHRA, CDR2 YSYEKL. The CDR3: CASSQSGLAGGSTGDTQYF. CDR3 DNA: TGCGCCAGCAGCCAATCGGGACTAGCGGGGGGTTCTACCGGGGATACGCAGTATTTT.

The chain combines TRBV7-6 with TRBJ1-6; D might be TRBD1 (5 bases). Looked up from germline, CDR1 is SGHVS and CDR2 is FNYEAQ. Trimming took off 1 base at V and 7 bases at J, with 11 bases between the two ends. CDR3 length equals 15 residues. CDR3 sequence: CASSLDGGWNSPLHF. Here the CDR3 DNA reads TGTGCCAGCAGCTTAGATGGGGGGTGGAATTCACCCCTCCACTTT. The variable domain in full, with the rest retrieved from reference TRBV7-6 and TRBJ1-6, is GAGVSQSPRYKVTKRGQDVALRCDPISGHVSLYWYRQALGQGPEFLTYFNYEAQQDKSGLPNDRFSAERPEGSISTLTIQRTEQRDSAMYRCASSLDGGWNSPLHFGNGTRLTVT.

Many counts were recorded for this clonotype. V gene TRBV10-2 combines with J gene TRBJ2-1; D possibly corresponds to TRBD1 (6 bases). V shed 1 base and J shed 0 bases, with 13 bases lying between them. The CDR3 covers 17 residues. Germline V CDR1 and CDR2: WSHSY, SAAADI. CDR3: CASSEWGRQSSYNEQFF. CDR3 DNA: TGCGCCAGCAGTGAGTGGGGGCGACAAAGCTCCTACAATGAGCAGTTCTTC.

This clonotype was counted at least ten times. CDR3 DNA sequence: TGCAGTGCTGGAAGTCTTGACAGGGGACCGAATTCACCCCTCCACTTT. It yields the protein CSAGSLDRGPNSPLHF. The J gene is TRBJ1-6, the V gene TRBV20-1; 8 nucleotides line up with TRBD1. Trimming at V came to 5 bases and at J to 7 bases, leaving 13 bases not matched to a gene. CDR1 DFQATT and CDR2 SNEGSKA come from the germline V gene (reference sequence). This CDR3 spans 16 amino acids.